Below, 30 T cell receptor beta chains from the same sample are listed, as sequenced in a study of identical twins. MiXCR was run by TCRdb on the 5' RACE reads, yielding one entry per CDR3 protein. Of about 890,000 distinct CDR3 sequences in the sample, over 9% were seen once. This sample was shared with a second study, whose subject was yellow fever vaccine responses in identical twins.

The material sequenced was PBMCs. The receptors stem from a young woman in good health.

This clonotype was seen ten or more times. The rearrangement uses TRBV11-2 and TRBJ2-1, with TRBD2 matching over 9 bases. This CDR3 comprises 16 residues. The junction had 9 bases not matched to a gene; V was cut back by 1 base and J by 8 bases. CDR1 and CDR2 (germline): SGHAT, FQNNGV. DNA of the CDR3: TGTGCCAGCAGCTTAGCTGCAGCGGGAGGTCTCGATGAGCAGTTCTTC. Its protein is CASSLAAAGGLDEQFF.

This clonotype has just a few counts. This sequence joins TRBV20-1 and TRBJ2-7; TRBD1 matches 7 bases. V lost 2 bases, J lost 2 bases, and 6 bases stayed unmatched. There are 14 residues in the CDR3. Per the germline V gene, CDR1 is DFQATT and CDR2 is SNEGSKA (reference sequence). CDR3 residues: CSARKPGQPYEQYV. CDR3 coding DNA: TGCAGTGCTAGAAAACCGGGACAGCCCTACGAGCAGTACGTC.

This clonotype was detected ten times or more. The chain combines TRBV4-1 with TRBJ1-6, with D uncertain. Germline lookup yields CDR1 MGHRA and CDR2 YSYEKL. The CDR3 has 15 residues. V lost 4 bases, J lost 5 bases, and 12 bases lay in between. The CDR3 loop is CASSRLRIDNSPLHF. Written as DNA, the CDR3 is TGCGCCAGCAGCCGTCTTAGGATAGATAATTCACCCCTCCACTTT.

This clonotype was recorded a few times. J is TRBJ2-5 and V is TRBV29-1; weak D call: TRBD1 (7 bases). The CDR3 runs 14 residues. CDR1 and CDR2 from the germline V gene are SQVTM and ANQGSEA. Trimming stripped 3 bases from V and 5 bases from J, with 16 bases between. Here the CDR3 DNA reads TGCAGCGTTGACCCAGGGGGGCTACTCGAGACCCAGTACTTC. Protein sequence: CSVDPGGLLETQYF.

This clonotype has at least ten counts. The genes are TRBV18 and TRBJ1-5; D gene ambiguous. The V end was cut by 2 bases, the J end by 3 bases, with 17 bases between. Germline values: CDR1 KGHSH, CDR2 LQKENI. This CDR3 comprises 17 residues. The CDR3 DNA reads TGTGCCAGCTCACCAAGCATCGGAGGCAGAGACAATCAGCCCCAGCATTTT. This codes for CASSPSIGGRDNQPQHF.

This clonotype was seen ten or more times. The rearrangement links TRBV24-1 to TRBJ2-5; D not certain. From germline, CDR1 is KGHDR and CDR2 SFDVKD. The length of the CDR3 is 13 residues. Trimming took 6 bases from V and 0 from J, leaving 7 bases between them. CDR3 loop: CATSPAYQETQYF. Written as DNA, the CDR3 is TGTGCCACCAGTCCAGCGTACCAAGAGACCCAGTACTTC.

This clonotype appeared a few times. V usage is TRBV11-1 and J usage is TRBJ2-7; 7 positions match TRBD2. Germline V gene sequence: CDR1 SGHAT, CDR2 FQDESV (reference sequence). With V trimmed by 4 bases and J by 0 bases, 18 bases remained unmatched. This CDR3 is 19 amino acids long. The CDR3, as DNA: TGTGCCAGCAGCTCGCCGGAGACAAGGAGCGGGGAAAGCTCCTACGAGCAGTACTTC. This translates into CASSSPETRSGESSYEQYF.

The chain couples TRBV27 to TRBJ1-2, with TRBD1 matching over 7 bases. The CDR3 has 14 residues. Trimming at V came to 6 bases and at J to 5 bases, leaving 9 bases not matched to a gene. Germline V CDR1 and CDR2: MNHEY, SMNVEV (reference sequence). The CDR3 region is CASRPAGQTYGYTF. In DNA form, the CDR3 reads TGTGCCAGCAGACCGGCGGGACAGACTTATGGCTACACCTTC.

The genes are TRBV6-1 and TRBJ1-2, with D uncertain. Between the trimmed V and J ends, which lost 7 bases and 2 bases, there was a span of 14 bases. Germline CDR1 reads MNHNS; CDR2 reads SASEGT. The CDR3 is 14 residues long. The CDR3, as DNA: TGTGCCAGCACAAAAGGTTTACTAAACTATGGCTACACCTTC. Translation gives CASTKGLLNYGYTF.

V is TRBV12-3 or TRBV12-4 and J is TRBJ2-7; 9 nucleotides line up with TRBD2. J was trimmed by 3 bases and V by 2 bases; bases with no gene match: 5. The CDR3 consists of 15 residues. The CDR3 sequence is CASSLIAGEVYEQYF. The CDR3 DNA follows: TGTGCCAGCAGTTTAATAGCGGGAGAGGTCTACGAGCAGTACTTC.

This clonotype was detected a few times. The genes are TRBV5-1 and TRBJ1-6; 7 nucleotides agree with TRBD1. The V gene end was trimmed by 0 bases and the J gene end by 10 bases; junction bases not matched to a gene: 4. Germline CDR1 and CDR2: SGHRS and YFSETQ. The CDR3 contains 14 residues. DNA of the CDR3: TGCGCCAGCAGCTTGGCGACAGGGCGATCACCCCTCCACTTT. It yields the protein CASSLATGRSPLHF.

This chain joins TRBV10-3 and TRBJ2-1; 7 nucleotides line up with TRBD2. The CDR3 loop spans 13 amino acids. The V and J ends lost 7 bases and 3 bases, in that order; junction bases with no gene match: 3. Germline CDR1 ENHRY, CDR2 SYGVKD. CDR3 amino acids: CAIKERGYNEQFF. CDR3 nucleotide sequence: TGTGCCATCAAAGAGCGGGGCTACAATGAGCAGTTCTTC.

A few counts support this clonotype. The chain carries TRBV6-2 or TRBV6-3 and TRBJ1-3, with 9 bases identical to TRBD1. J was trimmed by 2 bases and V by 4 bases; bases with no gene match: 3. There are 15 residues in the CDR3. Germline loops: CDR1 MNHEY, CDR2 SVGEGT. CDR3 loop: CASSSGTGTGNTIYF. The CDR3, as DNA: TGTGCCAGCAGTTCCGGGACAGGGACTGGAAACACCATATATTTT.

The chain couples TRBV4-2 to TRBJ2-5; 7 nucleotides agree with TRBD1. This CDR3 spans 15 amino acids. Germline trimming cut 4 bases from V and 3 bases from J; bases unmatched to any gene: 8. Germline V gene lookup returns CDR1 LGHNA and CDR2 YNFKEQ. The CDR3 reads CASSPIDRDEETQYF. The CDR3 nucleotides read TGTGCCAGCAGCCCGATAGACAGGGACGAAGAGACCCAGTACTTC.

The CDR3 bases are TGTGCCATCCAGAGGCTAGCGGGTGCTACAGATACGCAGTATTTT. Its protein product is CAIQRLAGATDTQYF. The chain joins TRBV10-3 to TRBJ2-3; 8 bases fit TRBD2. The CDR3 is 15 residues long. Germline assignment: CDR1 ENHRY and CDR2 SYGVKD. V shed 8 bases and J 3 bases; nucleotides not matched to a gene: 10.

CDR3 sequence reads: CASSPFRGSDEQYF. In DNA form, the CDR3 reads TGTGCCAGCTCACCATTCAGGGGTTCAGACGAGCAGTACTTC. The rearrangement joins TRBV18 to TRBJ2-7; a possible D gene is TRBD1 (6 bases). Trimming stripped 2 bases from V and 5 bases from J, with 13 bases between. The CDR3 contains 14 residues. Germline loops: CDR1 KGHSH, CDR2 LQKENI.

The V gene is TRBV18, the J gene TRBJ1-6; TRBD1 might be the D (5 bases). V was trimmed by 0 bases and J by 4 bases, leaving 10 bases between them. The CDR3 length is 16 residues. Per the germline V gene, CDR1 is KGHSH and CDR2 is LQKENI. CDR3 DNA: TGTGCCAGCTCACCACCAACGGGGCTTTATAATTCACCCCTCCACTTT. Translation gives CASSPPTGLYNSPLHF.

The sample holds a few counts of this clonotype. The chain recombines TRBV12-3 or TRBV12-4 with TRBJ2-7; 7 nucleotides align to TRBD1. With 9 bases clipped from V and 4 bases from J, the junction kept 9 bases outside the gene matches. The CDR3 is 13 amino acids. CDR3 DNA sequence: TGTGCCAGTAGACAGGGACGGGTATACGAGCAGTACTTC. It codes for CASRQGRVYEQYF.

There are a few counts of this clonotype. The chain is built from TRBV11-1 and TRBJ2-1; 7 bases line up with TRBD2. V trimming: 3 bases; J trimming: 4 bases; junction bases outside the gene matches: 15. The CDR3 loop spans 18 amino acids. CDR1 and CDR2 from the germline V gene are SGHAT and FQDESV (reference sequence). CDR3 sequence: CASSFLFSLASGYNEQFF. As DNA, the CDR3 is TGTGCCAGCAGCTTCCTATTTTCTCTGGCTAGCGGATACAATGAGCAGTTCTTC.

The chain couples TRBV29-1 to TRBJ2-3, with 7 bases identical to TRBD2. Germline V CDR1 and CDR2: SQVTM, ANQGSEA. Trimming cost V 7 bases and J 3 bases; bases outside gene matches: 4. The CDR3 covers 12 residues. The CDR3 DNA follows: TGCAGCGACGGGACTACTACAGATACGCAGTATTTT. It yields the protein CSDGTTTDTQYF.

V gene TRBV12-3 or TRBV12-4 combines with J gene TRBJ2-1, with 7 bases that match TRBD2. The CDR3 covers 18 residues. The ends lost 5 bases at V and 5 bases at J; junction bases unmatched: 18. CDR3 in DNA: TGTGCCAGCAGTCTTAAAACGTGGGGGGGAGGCCTGAACAATGAGCAGTTCTTC. It is translated as CASSLKTWGGGLNNEQFF.

The J gene is TRBJ2-4, the V gene TRBV7-9, with 9 bases identical to TRBD1. Trimming took 5 bases from V and 6 from J; bases not matched to a gene: 8. CDR1 and CDR2 from the germline V gene are SEHNR and FQNEAQ (reference sequence). The length of the CDR3 is 15 residues. The CDR3 region has the DNA TGTGCCAGCAGCGATAATTCGGGACAGGGAAACATTCAGTACTTC. Translation gives CASSDNSGQGNIQYF.

The chain combines TRBV5-1 with TRBJ2-1; 11 bases fit TRBD2. CDR1 SGHRS and CDR2 YFSETQ come from the germline V gene. CDR3 length: 15 residues. The trim removed 2 bases at V and 8 bases at J, leaving 6 bases unmatched. CDR3 nucleotide sequence: TGCGCCAGCAGCTTTCTTAGCGGGAGGGCCGATGAGCAGTTCTTC. It is translated as CASSFLSGRADEQFF.

This clonotype was counted a few times. The chain carries TRBV20-1 and TRBJ2-5; D unclear. Looked up from germline, CDR1 is DFQATT and CDR2 is SNEGSKA (reference sequence). CDR3 length equals 11 residues. Trimming cost V 1 base and J 5 bases, with 5 bases left between them. The CDR3 sequence is CSARVTETQYF. CDR3 bases: TGCAGTGCTAGAGTAACGGAGACCCAGTACTTC.

This clonotype was recorded a few times. The chain employs TRBV7-9 and TRBJ2-3; 8 nucleotides line up with TRBD1. V shed 5 bases, J shed 2 bases, and the junction held 9 bases outside the gene matches. CDR3 length equals 16 residues. Germline CDR1 SEHNR, CDR2 FQNEAQ (reference sequence). CDR3 residues: CASSETGTGPTDTQYF. CDR3 DNA: TGTGCCAGCAGCGAGACCGGGACAGGACCCACAGATACGCAGTATTTT.

The rearrangement joins TRBV12-3 or TRBV12-4 to TRBJ1-2; 12 nucleotides match TRBD1. Germline trimming cut 3 bases from V and 8 bases from J; bases unmatched to any gene: 16. This CDR3 is 18 amino acids long. In nucleotides, the CDR3 is TGTGCCAGCAGTTTGAGGGCAACCGGGACAGGGGGCGCGAAGGGCTACACCTTC. Translated: CASSLRATGTGGAKGYTF.

At least ten counts were recorded for this clonotype. The CDR3 DNA follows: TGCGCCAGCAGCCAGGAGGATCTCTCCTACAATGAGCAGTTCTTC. Translation gives CASSQEDLSYNEQFF. V gene TRBV4-1 combines with J gene TRBJ2-1, with D tentatively TRBD2 (5 bases). Germline CDR1 MGHRA, CDR2 YSYEKL. There are 15 residues in the CDR3. V was shortened by 3 bases and J by 0 bases, with 9 bases between the two germline ends.

This clonotype was counted between two and nine times. The gene calls are TRBV20-1 and TRBJ2-1; D gene uncertain. The germline CDR1 and CDR2 sequences are DFQATT and SNEGSKA (reference sequence). Trimming took 5 bases from V and 8 from J, leaving 10 bases between them. The CDR3 spans 11 residues. The CDR3, as DNA: TGCAGTGCTCCTAAGCTGGATGAGCAGTTCTTC. Protein: CSAPKLDEQFF.

The table lists this clonotype with a count of one. The rearrangement links TRBV9 to TRBJ2-1; D remains ambiguous. Germline CDR1 reads SGDLS; CDR2 reads YYNGEE. CDR3 length equals 13 residues. CDR3 nucleotides: TGTGCAGGTCGCGAAATCTCCTACAATGAGCAGTTCTTC. Amino acid sequence: CAGREISYNEQFF.

This clonotype was counted only a few times. V gene TRBV5-1 combines with J gene TRBJ2-1; D might be TRBD1 or TRBD2, each matching 6 bases. There are 15 residues in the CDR3. Germline V gene data show CDR1 as SGHRS and CDR2 as YFSETQ. V dropped 2 bases and J dropped 10 bases, with 19 bases sitting between them. The CDR3 DNA reads as TGCGCCAGCAGCTTCGCCCAAGGGGGGCCAATCGAGCAGTTCTTC. This translates into CASSFAQGGPIEQFF.